In this sample, the clone carrying this T cell receptor beta chain turned up a few times. TCRdb reprocessed the RT-PCR reads with MiXCR, giving one entry per CDR3 protein. Altogether more than 600,000 distinct CDR3 sequences are present, about 14% being singletons, with the ten largest covering roughly 3.9%. Germline V lookup: CDR1 SGHRS, CDR2 YFSETQ. The CDR3 extends over 13 amino acids. V lost 8 bases and J lost 0, with 11 bases in between. The rearrangement joins TRBV5-1 to TRBJ1-1; D unclear. Sequencing input: memory CD4+ T cells from blood. The TCR originated in a female donor in good health, serving as a healthy control. The CDR3 protein is CASAEGMNTEAFF. As DNA, the CDR3 is TGCGCCAGTGCCGAAGGGATGAACACTGAAGCTTTCTTT.